This note documents a single T cell receptor (beta chain) sequence. The source of the sample is a study of blood T cell repertoires in COVID-19. Whole-study context: Sites across the United States, Italy and Spain contributed samples from acute and convalescent COVID-19. T cells, B-cell-depleted T cells, or PBMCs provided the cDNA or gDNA that served as material.

The Seattle site enrolled patients during active infection and followed them longitudinally. V lost 1 base, J lost 1 base, and 10 bases lay in between. The CDR3 runs to 16 residues. The germline gives CDR1 SGHVS, CDR2 FQNEAQ. The authors' processing: The authors estimated nucleated cell counts from reference gene primer amplification. TCRdb keeps only in-frame clones here, not all; method: immunoSEQ multiplex PCR. V and J calls and clone size follow that table, whereas D and trimming were derived from the DNA. The data hold about 300,000 clones, with approximately 90% observed a single time. The chain employs TRBV7-8 and TRBJ2-2, with unresolved D. What was sequenced was peripheral blood. This TCR was recovered from a woman aged 45-65 years with COVID-19, enrolled during active disease. CDR3 residues: CASSLVVSGNTGELFF. The CDR3 DNA reads as TGTGCCAGCAGCTTAGTAGTGTCAGGGAACACCGGGGAGCTGTTTTTT.